The 13 T cell receptor beta chains listed next were all sequenced from one sample in a study of patients and donors after allogeneic stem cell transplantation. MiXCR was run by TCRdb on the RT-PCR reads, yielding one entry per CDR3 protein. Seen here are some 31,000 distinct CDR3 sequences, more than 35% observed once, and the top ten hold over 65%. Sequenced: blood, either unsorted or a sorted T cell fraction (not recorded which). The receptors derive from a human donor who was either an allogeneic HSCT recipient or a stem cell or donor lymphocyte infusion donor (not recorded which). It is not recorded whose cells these are; they may come from a transplant donor.

V usage is TRBV5-5 and J usage is TRBJ2-1, with TRBD2 matching over 10 bases. The CDR3 has 13 amino acids. V lost 7 bases, J lost 6 bases, and 4 bases stayed unmatched. The germline V gene encodes CDR1 SGHKS and CDR2 YYEKEE (reference sequence). CDR3 loop: CASSSGSGNEQFF. The CDR3 coding sequence is TGTGCCAGCTCTAGCGGGAGCGGCAATGAGCAGTTCTTC.

This clonotype was found a few times. J is TRBJ2-5 and V is TRBV7-8; D tentatively reads TRBD1 or TRBD2 (5 bases each). V lost 3 bases, J lost 1 base, and 9 bases lay in between. From germline, CDR1 is SGHVS and CDR2 FQNEAQ. This CDR3 has 14 amino acids. For the CDR3, the DNA is TGTGCCAGCAGCTTTAGGGACGCCCAAGAGACCCAGTACTTC. It specifies CASSFRDAQETQYF.

The rearrangement joins TRBV28 to TRBJ2-3; D possibly matches TRBD1 or TRBD2 (5 bases each). Germline-derived CDR1 and CDR2 are MDHEN and SYDVKM. The CDR3 has 13 amino acids. V gave up 10 bases and J gave up 5 bases, with 16 bases separating them. The CDR3 DNA reads TGTGCCACCCTTGGTGAGGGGAGAGATACGCAGTATTTT. It specifies CATLGEGRDTQYF.

This sequence joins TRBV6-5 and TRBJ2-3; D gene unclear. Germline V lookup: CDR1 MNHEY, CDR2 SVGAGI. V gave up 1 base and J gave up 0 bases, with 8 bases separating them. This CDR3 comprises 15 residues. Written as DNA, the CDR3 is TGTGCCAGCAGTTACTGGGCCTTTAGCACAGATACGCAGTATTTT. Protein product: CASSYWAFSTDTQYF.

This clonotype was counted many times. This chain uses TRBV24-1 with TRBJ2-1; D not resolved. The CDR3 is 16 residues long. V was trimmed by 3 bases and J by 5 bases, leaving 16 bases between them. CDR1 KGHDR and CDR2 SFDVKD come from the germline V gene. CDR3 nucleotide sequence: TGTGCCACCAGTGATCCGACCCTCCCTGGGAACAATGAGCAGTTCTTC. Encoded protein: CATSDPTLPGNNEQFF.

The rearrangement joins TRBV6-5 to TRBJ1-1; D possibly corresponds to TRBD1 (6 bases). The CDR3 runs to 16 residues. Trimming shortened V by 0 bases and J by 1 base, and 12 bases separated the two germline ends. Germline assignment: CDR1 MNHEY and CDR2 SVGAGI. The CDR3 here is CASSYSFETGNTEAFF. The CDR3 DNA reads as TGTGCCAGCAGTTACTCGTTTGAGACAGGGAACACTGAAGCTTTCTTT.

The table lists this clonotype with a few counts. Germline is not matched at one junction end, which may reflect a read error. The chain is built from TRBV7-3 and TRBJ1-2; 9 bases are shared with TRBD1. CDR1 and CDR2 from the germline V gene are SGHTA and FQGTGA. This CDR3 has 16 amino acids. The CDR3 DNA follows: TGTGCCAGCAGCCTAACCCCCGGGACAGGGATATGGGGCTACACCTTC. Encoded protein: CASSLTPGTGIWGYTF.

V is TRBV12-3 or TRBV12-4 and J is TRBJ1-2; TRBD1 is a possible D gene (6 bases). The CDR3 sequence is 12 residues long. V was cut by 3 bases and J by 6 bases, with 8 bases left in between. The CDR3 DNA reads TGTGCCAGCAGTTTCGCAGGGGATGGCTACACCTTC. Its protein product is CASSFAGDGYTF.

V and J are TRBV29-1 and TRBJ2-5; weak D call: TRBD2 (6 bases). This CDR3 spans 14 amino acids. The ends were cut back, 4 bases at V and 13 bases at J, with 25 bases in the middle. The V gene's germline CDR1 is SQVTM and CDR2 ANQGSEA. CDR3 region: CSVVVEGWAGASYF. For the CDR3, the DNA is TGCAGCGTTGTTGTGGAGGGGTGGGCCGGGGCCTCGTACTTC. Supplemented by reference TRBV29-1 and TRBJ2-5, the full variable domain reads SAVISQKPSRDICQRGTSLTIQCQVDSQVTMMFWYRQQPGQSLTLIATANQGSEATYESGFVIDKFPISRPNLTFSTLTVSNMSPEDSSIYLCSVVVEGWAGASYFGPGTRLLVL.

The J gene is TRBJ2-2, the V gene TRBV2, with TRBD2 matching over 8 bases. V lost 8 bases to trimming and J lost 5 bases; unmatched junction nucleotides: 7. The CDR3 extends over 14 amino acids. CDR1 is SNHLY and CDR2 is FYNNEI in the germline V gene. CDR3 sequence (DNA): TGTGCCAGCTCCGGGGGGGAGCGGACCGGGGAGCTGTTTTTT. Amino acid sequence: CASSGGERTGELFF.

This clonotype was detected a few times. V usage is TRBV7-9 and J usage is TRBJ1-1; possibly TRBD1 for D (5 bases). Deletions cut 6 bases from V and 0 bases from J, with 8 bases between. Germline values: CDR1 SEHNR, CDR2 FQNEAQ (reference sequence). The CDR3 extends over 13 amino acids. The CDR3 DNA follows: TGTGCCAGCAGGGGGGGAATGAACACTGAAGCTTTCTTT. Its protein product is CASRGGMNTEAFF.

This chain links TRBV27 with TRBJ1-2, with 9 bases that match TRBD1. CDR3 size: 12 residues. Germline CDR1 MNHEY, CDR2 SMNVEV (reference sequence). The V segment lost 6 bases and the J segment 8 bases; nucleotides outside the gene matches: 4. CDR3 nucleotides: TGTGCCAGCAGACAGGGGGCAAGCGGCTACACCTTC. This sequence encodes CASRQGASGYTF.

This clonotype was found a few times. J is TRBJ2-6 and V is TRBV4-3; perhaps TRBD1 as D (6 bases). Germline assignment: CDR1 LGHNA and CDR2 YSLEER. The CDR3 totals 15 residues. V lost 6 bases and J lost 0, with 9 bases in between. The CDR3 spells CASRQGNSGANVLTF. CDR3 in DNA: TGCGCCAGCAGACAGGGTAACTCTGGGGCCAACGTCCTGACTTTC.